The rows below give T cell receptor beta chains drawn from one sample of a study of OX40 agonist ivuxolimab in advanced cancers. Using immunoSEQ multiplex PCR, the repertoire was profiled, and TCRdb retains in-frame clones only, with some absent. The sample includes 78,000 or so clones, about 94% of them seen just once. The sample here was CD4+ or CD8+ T cells sorted from blood, taken in a trial of the OX40 agonist ivuxolimab. These receptor sequences come from an adult with an advanced solid tumor such as melanoma, head and neck, liver or kidney cancer. Both conserved end residues are part of each CDR3. The order of the fields is clone size, V gene, D gene, J gene, CDR3 protein, CDR3 DNA. D genes are given only for firm matches. Part of the rows lack a size; the others show once, few, many or a class for expanded clones.

NA	TRBV9	TRBD2	TRBJ2-1	CASSVGLAGWGEQFF	TGTGCCAGCAGCGTAGGGCTAGCGGGGTGGGGTGAGCAGTTCTTC
NA	TRBV7-2	TRBD2	TRBJ2-1	CASRLAVLGLVNEQFF	TGTGCCAGCAGGCTAGCGGTACTAGGGCTAGTCAATGAGCAGTTCTTC
few	TRBV7-8	NA	TRBJ2-7	CASSYGSGISHEQYF	TGTGCCAGCAGTTACGGGTCAGGGATCAGTCACGAGCAGTACTTC
NA	TRBV19	NA	TRBJ1-5	CASSPSGTGDNQPQHF	TGTGCCAGTAGTCCTAGCGGGACGGGAGACAATCAGCCCCAGCATTTT
once	TRBV30	NA	TRBJ1-6	CAWSRGPSYNSPLHF	TGTGCCTGGAGCCGGGGGCCATCCTATAATTCACCCCTCCACTTT
NA	TRBV5-1	NA	TRBJ2-3	CASSLGGRHTDTQYF	TGCGCCAGCAGCTTGGGCGGGCGGCACACAGATACGCAGTATTTT
NA	TRBV7-2	NA	TRBJ1-4	CASSLAKTNEKLFF	TGTGCCAGCAGCTTGGCAAAGACTAATGAAAAACTGTTTTTT
once	TRBV30	TRBD2	TRBJ2-7	CAWSGGTVTYEQYF	TGTGCCTGGAGCGGGGGGACTGTGACCTACGAGCAGTACTTC
NA	TRBV7-9	NA	TRBJ2-7	CASSQVIKPFYEQYF	TGTGCCAGCAGCCAAGTGATTAAACCATTCTACGAGCAGTACTTC
NA	TRBV7-9	TRBD1	TRBJ2-3	CASSQGAGPTDTQYF	TGTGCCAGCAGCCAGGGGGCAGGCCCCACAGATACGCAGTATTTT
NA	TRBV19	NA	TRBJ1-1	CASSHWYLDTEAFF	TGTGCCAGTAGTCATTGGTATTTGGACACTGAAGCTTTCTTT
NA	TRBV5-1	TRBD2	TRBJ2-5	CASSFQAGVLETQYF	TGCGCCAGCAGCTTTCAAGCGGGAGTGTTAGAGACCCAGTACTTC
NA	TRBV4-1	TRBD1	TRBJ2-7	CASSQDRRTGGSYEQYF	TGCGCCAGCAGCCAAGATAGGAGGACAGGCGGTTCCTACGAGCAGTACTTC
few	TRBV9	NA	TRBJ2-2	CASSASGTNTGELFF	TGTGCCAGCAGCGCTTCCGGGACCAACACCGGGGAGCTGTTTTTT
NA	TRBV7-6	TRBD1	TRBJ2-5	CASSLGQGETQYF	TGTGCCAGCAGCTTAGGACAGGGAGAGACCCAGTACTTC
NA	TRBV7-9	TRBD2	TRBJ2-3	CASSLEISGTDTQYF	TGTGCCAGCAGCTTAGAGATTAGCGGGACCGATACGCAGTATTTT
NA	TRBV2	NA	TRBJ2-3	CASSDEYTDTQYF	TGTGCCAGCAGTGATGAGTACACAGATACGCAGTATTTT
NA	TRBV19	NA	TRBJ1-1	CASGLKPTNTEAFF	TGTGCCAGTGGACTTAAGCCGACTAACACTGAAGCTTTCTTT
NA	TRBV10-2	NA	TRBJ2-3	CAIRAGGFTDTQYF	TGCGCCATAAGGGCTGGAGGGTTCACAGATACGCAGTATTTT
NA	TRBV5-8	TRBD1	TRBJ2-6	CASSFRDRAGANVLTF	TGTGCCAGCAGCTTCCGGGACAGGGCTGGGGCCAACGTCCTGACTTTC
NA	TRBV27	TRBD2	TRBJ2-7	CASSGDSGASYEQYF	TGTGCCAGCAGTGGGGATAGCGGGGCCTCCTACGAGCAGTACTTC
NA	TRBV4-1	TRBD2	TRBJ2-1	CASSQVAGGPYEQFF	TGCGCCAGCAGCCAAGTAGCGGGAGGGCCGTATGAGCAGTTCTTC
NA	TRBV6-1	TRBD2	TRBJ2-3	CASSGTSAGVTDTQYF	TGTGCCAGCAGTGGGACTAGCGCGGGCGTCACAGATACGCAGTATTTT
NA	TRBV7-9	NA	TRBJ2-1	CASSSTRWDSYNEQFF	TGTGCCAGCAGCTCCACGAGGTGGGACTCCTACAATGAGCAGTTCTTC
NA	TRBV7-9	NA	TRBJ1-6	CASSLEGNSPLHF	TGTGCCAGCAGCTTAGAGGGGAATTCACCCCTCCACTTT
NA	TRBV7-9	NA	TRBJ2-1	CASSPGREKIEQFF	TGTGCCAGCAGCCCCGGCAGGGAAAAAATTGAGCAGTTCTTC
NA	TRBV10-3	NA	TRBJ2-1	CAISEFSMSSYNEQFF	TGTGCCATCAGTGAGTTCTCCATGAGCTCCTACAATGAGCAGTTCTTC
NA	TRBV7-9	NA	TRBJ1-1	CASSFWGNTEAFF	TGTGCCAGCAGCTTCTGGGGGAACACTGAAGCTTTCTTT
NA	TRBV6-5	TRBD1	TRBJ2-7	CASSYTYRGREQYF	TGTGCCAGCAGTTACACCTACAGGGGGCGCGAGCAGTACTTC
once	TRBV2	TRBD2	TRBJ2-2	CASSEWTSGRANTGELFF	TGTGCCAGCAGTGAGTGGACTAGCGGGAGGGCGAACACCGGGGAGCTGTTTTTT
NA	TRBV7-2	NA	TRBJ2-7	CASSPVLTRQYF	TGTGCCAGCAGCCCAGTTCTAACTAGGCAGTACTTC
NA	TRBV2	NA	TRBJ1-5	CASSIYYSQPQHF	TGTGCCAGCAGTATCTACTACAGTCAGCCCCAGCATTTT
NA	TRBV5-1	NA	TRBJ2-5	CASSLTGYQETQYF	TGCGCCAGCAGCTTAACAGGTTACCAAGAGACCCAGTACTTC
NA	TRBV10-1	NA	TRBJ1-2	CASSDSVGSGGYTF	TGCGCCAGCAGTGACTCGGTAGGGTCCGGCGGCTACACCTTC
NA	TRBV19	NA	TRBJ2-2	CASSIVGLNTGELFF	TGTGCCAGTAGTATAGTGGGGCTGAACACCGGGGAGCTGTTTTTT
NA	TRBV29-1	NA	TRBJ2-1	CSVVRGGEQFF	TGCAGCGTTGTAAGAGGTGGAGAGCAGTTCTTC
NA	TRBV6-1	NA	TRBJ2-1	CASRPRDFENNEQFF	TGTGCCAGCAGACCCCGGGACTTTGAAAACAATGAGCAGTTCTTC